A single sample is the source of the 14 T cell receptor beta chains below, sequenced in a study of blood T cell repertoires in COVID-19 (dated by TCRdb to 2018 to 2020). The library was built by means of the immunoSEQ multiplex PCR assay. TCRdb took this table from immuneACCESS and kept in-frame rearrangements with V and J called. Such tables lack part of the clones; where checked against another copy, unresolved V genes explain under half of the gap, and the rest is unexplained. This sample gives fewer than 250,000 clones in total; around four fifths of them show up just once. The ten largest account for 6% to 7% of the sample. The sequenced sample was peripheral blood. These TCRs come from a woman aged 60-70 years with active or convalescent COVID-19.

This rearrangement joins TRBV5-1 to TRBJ1-5; TRBD1 matches 9 bases. Germline lookup yields CDR1 SGHRS and CDR2 YFSETQ. V shed 1 base and J 7 bases; nucleotides not matched to a gene: 6. The CDR3 is 15 residues long. CDR3 sequence: CASSLLGQGGQPQHF. CDR3 nucleotides: TGCGCCAGCAGCTTGTTGGGACAGGGAGGGCAGCCCCAGCATTTT. Full variable domain (missing parts from reference TRBV5-1 and TRBJ1-5): KAGVTQTPRYLIKTRGQQVTLSCSPISGHRSVSWYQQTPGQGLQFLFEYFSETQRNKGNFPGRFSGRQFSNSRSEMNVSTLELGDSALYLCASSLLGQGGQPQHFGDGTRLSIL.

The chain couples TRBV19 to TRBJ1-1; D not resolved. The CDR3 is 14 residues long. V was shortened by 2 bases and J by 1 base, with 8 bases between the two germline ends. The V gene's germline CDR1 is LNHDA and CDR2 SQIVND (reference sequence). CDR3 sequence reads: CASSIPSGNTEAFF. The CDR3 DNA sequence: TGTGCCAGTAGTATACCCTCGGGGAACACTGAAGCTTTCTTT.

The rearrangement joins TRBV3-1 (or the pseudogene TRBV3-2) to TRBJ2-7, with TRBD1 matching over 7 bases. Unmatched junction bases numbered 5, after V lost 0 bases and J lost 6 bases. This CDR3 spans 14 amino acids. In germline, CDR1 is LGHDT, CDR2 YNNKEL (reference sequence). The CDR3 nucleotides read TGTGCCAGCAGCCAAGATTTGACAGGGCTCGAGCAGTACGTC. Protein product: CASSQDLTGLEQYV.

Here the CDR3 reads CASSLIAGYSYEQYF. CDR3 in DNA: TGTGCCAGCAGCTTAATAGCGGGATACTCCTACGAGCAGTACTTC. This sequence joins TRBV7-8 and TRBJ2-7; 8 bases align to TRBD2. The J segment lost 0 bases and the V segment lost 2 bases, leaving 3 bases of the junction unmatched. The CDR3 runs to 15 residues. Germline V gene sequence: CDR1 SGHVS, CDR2 FQNEAQ.

The chain joins TRBV5-1 to TRBJ1-1, with 8 positions matching TRBD1. The CDR3 has 14 amino acids. The germline V gene encodes CDR1 SGHRS and CDR2 YFSETQ. V trimming: 1 base; J trimming: 7 bases; junction bases outside the gene matches: 6. For the CDR3, the DNA is TGCGCCAGCAGCTTGCAGGGGGCTGTGGATGAAGCTTTCTTT. Translated, it gives CASSLQGAVDEAFF.

The genes are TRBV15 and TRBJ2-3; D not resolved. Trimming stripped 1 base from V and 0 bases from J, with 2 bases between. Germline CDR1 LNHNV, CDR2 YYDKDF (reference sequence). This CDR3 spans 13 amino acids. In nucleotides, the CDR3 is TGTGCCACCAGCAGAGTAAGCACAGATACGCAGTATTTT. Its translation is CATSRVSTDTQYF.

The chain combines TRBV10-3 with TRBJ2-7; D perhaps matches TRBD2 (6 bases). Trimming took 5 bases from V and 5 from J, leaving 22 bases between them. CDR1 is ENHRY, CDR2 SYGVKD, per germline. This CDR3 is 16 amino acids long. The CDR3 DNA reads TGTGCCATCAGTAGCCCCGGGGTCGGCGGGATGCACGAGCAGTACTTC. Residues: CAISSPGVGGMHEQYF.

The chain carries TRBV28 and TRBJ2-2, with D perhaps matching TRBD2 (5 bases). The CDR3 is 16 residues long. Germline values: CDR1 MDHEN, CDR2 SYDVKM. Trimming took 5 bases from V and 6 from J, leaving 19 bases between them. The CDR3 sequence: CASSTQARGVAGELFF. In DNA, the CDR3 is TGTGCCAGCAGTACCCAAGCCCGGGGTGTGGCCGGGGAGCTGTTTTTT.

The chain combines TRBV5-1 with TRBJ2-5, with 11 positions matching TRBD2. Germline assignment: CDR1 SGHRS and CDR2 YFSETQ. The V gene end was trimmed by 7 bases and the J gene end by 3 bases; junction bases not matched to a gene: 11. The CDR3 contains 16 residues. The CDR3 nucleotides are TGCGCCAGCCGGCGGGTAGTGGGACTAGCGGAAGAGACCCAGTACTTC. The encoded protein is CASRRVVGLAEETQYF.

V and J are TRBV18 and TRBJ2-6, with TRBD1 as a possible D gene (5 bases). Trimming cost V 3 bases and J 0 bases, with 12 bases left between them. Looked up from germline, CDR1 is KGHSH and CDR2 is LQKENI. This CDR3 is built from 17 residues. The CDR3 coding sequence is TGTGCCAGCTCACCGACAGTGGAACGCTCTGGGGCCAACGTCCTGACTTTC. Translating gives CASSPTVERSGANVLTF.

The chain links TRBV5-6 to TRBJ2-1; TRBD2 matches 7 bases. Germline V gene sequence: CDR1 SGHDT, CDR2 YYEEEE. The CDR3 has 15 amino acids. Trimming removed 3 bases from V and 4 bases from J; junction bases left unmatched: 7. The CDR3 DNA reads TGTGCCAGCAGCTATCAAATAGCGGGTTACAATGAGCAGTTCTTC. Its translation: CASSYQIAGYNEQFF. Full variable domain (missing parts from reference TRBV5-6 and TRBJ2-1): DAGVTQSPTHLIKTRGQQVTLRCSPKSGHDTVSWYQQALGQGPQFIFQYYEEEERQRGNFPDRFSGHQFPNYSSELNVNALLLGDSALYLCASSYQIAGYNEQFFGPGTRLTVL.

Comments on this clone: One end of the junction does not line up with germline, which may come from a read error. This chain joins TRBV5-1 and TRBJ2-7; 16 bases fit TRBD2. Germline V gene data show CDR1 as SGHRS and CDR2 as YFSETQ. The CDR3 covers 18 residues. Written as DNA, the CDR3 is TGCGCCAGCAGCTTGTCGGGGACTAGCGGGAGGGCCTCCCACGAGCAGTACTTC. This encodes CASSLSGTSGRASHEQYF.

This clone was detected a few times. V usage is TRBV7-9 and J usage is TRBJ2-3; D unclear. V was clipped by 7 bases and J by 6 bases, with 20 bases between them. The CDR3 spans 15 residues. Germline V gene data show CDR1 as SEHNR and CDR2 as FQNEAQ (reference sequence). The CDR3 loop is CASTPLRIRSDTQYF. The CDR3 coding sequence is TGTGCCAGCACCCCTTTGCGGATCCGCTCCGATACGCAGTATTTT.

The rearrangement joins TRBV29-1 to TRBJ1-5; possibly TRBD1 for D (5 bases). Trimming shortened V by 4 bases and J by 0 bases, and 7 bases separated the two germline ends. The CDR3 runs to 13 residues. CDR1 SQVTM and CDR2 ANQGSEA come from the germline V gene. CDR3 region: CSVGGDSNQPQHF. CDR3 DNA sequence: TGCAGCGTTGGGGGGGATAGCAATCAGCCCCAGCATTTT.